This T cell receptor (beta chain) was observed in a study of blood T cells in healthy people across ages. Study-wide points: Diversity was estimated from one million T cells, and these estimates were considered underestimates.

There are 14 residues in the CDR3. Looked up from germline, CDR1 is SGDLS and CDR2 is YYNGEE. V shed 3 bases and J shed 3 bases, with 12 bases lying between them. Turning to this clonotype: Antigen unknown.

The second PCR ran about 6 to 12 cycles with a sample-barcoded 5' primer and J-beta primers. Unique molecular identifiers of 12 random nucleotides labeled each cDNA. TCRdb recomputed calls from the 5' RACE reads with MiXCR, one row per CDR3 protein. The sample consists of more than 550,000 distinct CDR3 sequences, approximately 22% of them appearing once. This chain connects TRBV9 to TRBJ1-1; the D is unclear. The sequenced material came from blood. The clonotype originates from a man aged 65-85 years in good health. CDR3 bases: TGTGCCAGCAGCGGGCCCTTGATGGACACTGAAGCTTTCTTT. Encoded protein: CASSGPLMDTEAFF.